A selection of T cell receptor beta chains follows, all from one sample in a study of T cell changes during pregnancy in multiple sclerosis. Only in-frame clones appear in the TCRdb table, and some are missing; sequencing was by immunoSEQ multiplex PCR. The sample carries some 80,000 clones, about 93% recorded once. Sequenced material: CD4+ T cells from peripheral blood mononuclear cells, taken after pregnancy. Receptors were obtained from a female donor with multiple sclerosis, enrolled in a pregnancy study. The CDR3 runs from the conserved cysteine through the conserved F or W. A D gene is named only where the DNA matches it firmly. Some rows have no size entry. The others give once, few or many, or a class for an expanded clone.

V gene,J gene,clone size,D gene,CDR3 DNA,CDR3 protein
TRBV6-6,TRBJ2-3,.,TRBD1,TGTGCCAGCAGGCTGGGACAGCTTCTCGCAGATACGCAGTATTTT,CASRLGQLLADTQYF
TRBV20-1,TRBJ2-5,.,TRBD2,TGCAGTGCTACAGCGGGAGGCCCCAAATACTTC,CSATAGGPKYF
TRBV5-1,TRBJ1-2,.,TRBD1,TGCGCCAGCAGCTTGACAGGACAGGCCTATGGCTACACCTTC,CASSLTGQAYGYTF
TRBV6-6,TRBJ1-1,.,.,TGTGCCAGCAGTTACCTTGTCGGGGGCACTGAAGCTTTCTTT,CASSYLVGGTEAFF
TRBV9,TRBJ2-1,.,.,TGTGCCAGCAGCGTAAGTGGCAGCTACAATGAGCAGTTCTTC,CASSVSGSYNEQFF
TRBV27,TRBJ2-7,.,.,TGTGCCAGCAAGGGGGGGAACTACGAGCAGTACTTC,CASKGGNYEQYF
TRBV19,TRBJ2-3,.,TRBD2,TGTGCCAGTAGTACTAGCGGCCTCACAGATACGCAGTATTTT,CASSTSGLTDTQYF
TRBV7-2,TRBJ2-7,once,.,TGTGCCAGCAGCTTCCGGGACATGCCGTACGAGCAGTACTTC,CASSFRDMPYEQYF
TRBV28,TRBJ2-1,.,TRBD2,TGTGCCAGCAGCTTAGCGGGAGGGTACTACAATGAGCAGTTCTTC,CASSLAGGYYNEQFF
TRBV6-1,TRBJ2-6,.,.,TGTGCCAGCAGTGAAATACAATCTGGGGCCAACGTCCTGACTTTC,CASSEIQSGANVLTF
TRBV5-1,TRBJ2-5,.,TRBD2,TGCGCCAGCAGCCTGACTAGCGGCACCTACCAAGAGACCCAGTACTTC,CASSLTSGTYQETQYF
TRBV6-5,TRBJ2-7,.,.,TGTGCCAGCAGTTACTCCGTGGGGGGCTACGAGCAGTACTTC,CASSYSVGGYEQYF
TRBV28,TRBJ1-6,.,TRBD1,TGTGCCTCTAGGACAGGGAGTTATAATTCACCCCTCCACTTT,CASRTGSYNSPLHF
TRBV5-6,TRBJ1-1,.,TRBD1,TGTGCCAGCAGCTTGATTAGGGGGCGTGGCACTGAAGCTTTCTTT,CASSLIRGRGTEAFF
TRBV30,TRBJ1-3,.,.,TGTGCCTGGAGTAGCATGGCAGGGGGAAACACCATATATTTT,CAWSSMAGGNTIYF
TRBV18,TRBJ2-1,.,TRBD2,TGTGCCAGCTCAGGGAGCTCCGGGTCTAGCGGACAGTTCTTC,CASSGSSGSSGQFF
TRBV13,TRBJ2-3,.,.,TGTGCCAGCAGCTTACAGTCAGGGAGCACAGATACGCAGTATTTT,CASSLQSGSTDTQYF
TRBV6-1,TRBJ2-5,.,.,TGTGCCAGCAGTGAACGAGGAGGGAAAGAGACCCAGTACTTC,CASSERGGKETQYF
TRBV7-2,TRBJ2-1,.,TRBD2,TGTGCCAGCAGCTCGGGGGCTAGCGGGAGACGGTGGGGCTACAATGAGCAGTTCTTC,CASSSGASGRRWGYNEQFF
TRBV7-2,TRBJ2-7,.,.,TGTGCCAGCAGCTCTGGGACTCTTAGCTCCTACGAGCAGTACTTC,CASSSGTLSSYEQYF
TRBV28,TRBJ1-5,.,TRBD1,TGTGCCAGCTATCGGACAGGGGGTCAGCCCCAGCATTTT,CASYRTGGQPQHF
TRBV10-3,TRBJ2-5,.,.,TGTGCCATCAGGTCAGCGTACCAAGAGACCCAGTACTTC,CAIRSAYQETQYF
TRBV6-5,TRBJ2-7,.,.,TGTGCCAGCAGTCCATCGACAGACTACGAGCAGTACTTC,CASSPSTDYEQYF
TRBV2,TRBJ2-4,.,TRBD1,TGTGCCAGCTACCAGGACAGGGCCAAAAACATTCAGTACTTC,CASYQDRAKNIQYF
TRBV6-1,TRBJ1-5,.,.,TGTGCCAGCAGTGAACAGGCTAATAGCAATCAGCCCCAGCATTTT,CASSEQANSNQPQHF
TRBV18,TRBJ2-7,.,TRBD1,TGTGCCAGCTCAAGCGGGACAGGGGTCTACGAGCAGTACTTC,CASSSGTGVYEQYF